A single sample is the source of the 12 T cell receptor beta chains below, sequenced in a study of control samples from healthy donors and cancer patients. The data were produced by immunoSEQ multiplex PCR, yet TCRdb's version contains in-frame clones alone and is incomplete. The top ten clones hold approximately 1.5% of a sample with 150,000 to 200,000 clones, more than 80% of them seen once. Sequenced: blood. These receptors were obtained from a man aged 25 to 45 in good health.

This clone has only one observation. The chain combines TRBV7-2 with TRBJ2-3; no reliable D call. There are 14 residues in the CDR3. V shed 7 bases and J shed 1 base, with 12 bases lying between them. Germline CDR1 SGHTA, CDR2 FQGNSA. CDR3 nucleotide sequence: TGTGCCAGCACCTACCGGGTGGGCACAGATACGCAGTATTTT. This codes for CASTYRVGTDTQYF.

The rearrangement uses TRBV30 and TRBJ1-5; D gene ambiguous. Germline-derived CDR1 and CDR2 are GTSNPN and SVGIG (reference sequence). There are 13 residues in the CDR3. Trimming pared 0 bases from V and 5 bases from J, leaving 8 bases between. For the CDR3, the DNA is TGTGCCTGGAGTGTCCAGACGGATCAGCCCCAGCATTTT. This codes for CAWSVQTDQPQHF.

V gene TRBV7-3 combines with J gene TRBJ2-3; 12 nucleotides agree with TRBD2. This CDR3 has 18 residues. The V segment lost 4 bases and the J segment 1 base; nucleotides outside the gene matches: 9. In germline, CDR1 is SGHTA, CDR2 FQGTGA. CDR3 nucleotide sequence: TGTGCCAGCAGCTCCGGACTAGCGGGAACGCACGGCACAGATACGCAGTATTTT. Protein product: CASSSGLAGTHGTDTQYF.

A word on this clone: Additional DNA sequences in this sample encode the identical CDR3. This chain links TRBV5-1 with TRBJ2-1, with TRBD2 as a possible D gene (6 bases). This CDR3 is built from 17 residues. Deletions cut 0 bases from V and 2 bases from J, with 15 bases between. CDR1 SGHRS and CDR2 YFSETQ come from the germline V gene. In nucleotides, the CDR3 is TGCGCCAGCAGCTTGGCCGGGCGGGGTGGGGCCTACAATGAGCAGTTCTTC. Encoded protein: CASSLAGRGGAYNEQFF.

The V call is TRBV19, the J call TRBJ1-5, with 9 nucleotides matching TRBD1. This CDR3 region has 17 residues. The germline V gene encodes CDR1 LNHDA and CDR2 SQIVND (reference sequence). Trimming took 0 bases from V and 3 from J; bases not matched to a gene: 6. CDR3 sequence: CASSIDHRGRINQPQHF. For the CDR3, the DNA is TGTGCCAGTAGTATAGACCACAGGGGGCGTATCAATCAGCCCCAGCATTTT.

This rearrangement joins TRBV20-1 to TRBJ1-1, with D unresolved. CDR3 size: 14 residues. The V end was cut by 3 bases, the J end by 1 base, with 12 bases between. Per germline, CDR1 DFQATT and CDR2 SNEGSKA (reference sequence). CDR3 DNA: TGCAGTGCTAGTTTCGGACCTCAGAACACTGAAGCTTTCTTT. This translates into CSASFGPQNTEAFF.

J is TRBJ2-3 and V is TRBV7-6; D gene uncertain. CDR3 size: 13 residues. V was trimmed by 5 bases and J by 2 bases, leaving 8 bases between them. Germline loops: CDR1 SGHVS, CDR2 FNYEAQ. The CDR3 DNA is TGTGCCAGCAGCCCTCCTTCCACAGATACGCAGTATTTT. Its translation: CASSPPSTDTQYF.

The V and J genes are TRBV27 and TRBJ2-5, with TRBD1 matching 7 bases. J lost 5 bases, V lost 7 bases, and 7 bases had no gene match. CDR1 is MNHEY and CDR2 is SMNVEV in the germline V gene (reference sequence). This CDR3 region has 13 residues. Written as DNA, the CDR3 is TGTGCCAGCAAGAGGGGGCGGCAGGAGACCCAGTACTTC. Protein product: CASKRGRQETQYF.

This clone was detected only once. This sequence joins TRBV13 and TRBJ1-4, with D possibly being TRBD1 (6 bases). Germline values: CDR1 PRHDT, CDR2 FYEKMQ (reference sequence). V lost 4 bases and J 9 bases, leaving 18 bases between the germline ends. There are 15 residues in the CDR3. The chain's CDR3 is CASSSETGMMKKLFF. The CDR3 DNA sequence: TGTGCCAGCAGCTCGGAGACAGGCATGATGAAAAAACTGTTTTTT.

The chain recombines TRBV4-1 with TRBJ2-7; tentatively, D is TRBD1 (6 bases). The CDR3 runs 14 residues. The V and J ends lost 4 bases and 2 bases respectively, with 12 bases between them. The V gene's germline CDR1 is MGHRA and CDR2 YSYEKL. The chain's CDR3 is CASSPEDSTYEQYF. For the CDR3, the DNA is TGCGCCAGCAGCCCAGAGGACAGTACCTACGAGCAGTACTTC.

The chain links TRBV6-5 to TRBJ2-2, with D possibly being TRBD1 or TRBD2 (5 bases each). Trimming took off 8 bases at V and 5 bases at J, with 15 bases between the two ends. The CDR3 has 14 residues. Germline lookup yields CDR1 MNHEY and CDR2 SVGAGI. In DNA form, the CDR3 reads TGTGCCAGCCCGAGGGGCAGCACAACCGGGGAGCTGTTTTTT. It codes for CASPRGSTTGELFF.

The rearrangement joins TRBV18 to TRBJ1-3, with D maybe TRBD1 (5 bases). From germline, CDR1 is KGHSH and CDR2 LQKENI. The CDR3 is made up of 15 amino acids. Trimming shortened V by 7 bases and J by 0 bases, and 13 bases separated the two germline ends. DNA of the CDR3: TGTGCCAGCTTCCGGGACGGAAACTCTGGAAACACCATATATTTT. Translation gives CASFRDGNSGNTIYF.